This T cell receptor beta chain was captured in a study of human T cells and chemical hapten exposure. Overall study: Small differences in pooled library volume mainly drove the variation in TCR yields per sample.

CDR1 and CDR2 from the germline V gene are MDHEN and SYDVKM. This CDR3 comprises 17 residues. Trimming stripped 6 bases from V and 0 bases from J, with 15 bases between. Overall study findings and caveats: Relative to control repertoires, expanded TCRs gave rise to significantly more large CDR3 similarity clusters.

Time point given: patch test 2, 6 weeks after DPC sensitization. Treatment described: therapeutic diphenylcyclopropenone sensitization with weekly scalp DPC. At patch-test visits, sampling came before the patch test. Source study methods: Samples ranged from roughly 23,224 to 690,600 TCRs, with a median of around 100,000. TCRdb recomputed calls from the RACE reads with MiXCR, one row per CDR3 protein. V and J calls and clone size were set by TCRdb, not the authors. The table records around 360,000 distinct CDR3 sequences, just under 6.5% of them present only once. This clonotype was counted at least ten times. Antigen specificity is unknown.

This clonotype was sampled from a woman under 30 with alopecia areata. Some clones in this sample may be carry-over from other donors' samples. The sample consisted of whole blood, taken in connection with sensitization to the hapten diphenylcyclopropenone (DPC). V gene TRBV28 combines with J gene TRBJ2-6; no definite D call. The CDR3 bases are TGTGCCAGCAGCTCCTACCGGGCCCTCTCTGGGGCCAACGTCCTGACTTTC. Its translation: CASSSYRALSGANVLTF.